These T cell receptor beta chains were read from a single sample in a study of post-analysis software for immune sequencing data. Each CDR3 protein is one row after TCRdb ran MiXCR on the PCR reads. This repertoire shows fewer than 850,000 distinct CDR3 sequences, more than 45% found once; its top ten account for roughly 4.9%. The sample consisted of blood. The receptors derive from a girl under 18 with multiple sclerosis. CDR3s include the opening cysteine and the closing phenylalanine or tryptophan.

>TRBV29-1|TRBJ2-1
CSVSGTPGGEQFF
>TRBV29-1|TRBJ1-2
CSVEERPGNYGYTF
>TRBV12-3/TRBV12-4|-
CASSFGQGHYEQYF
>TRBV6-5|TRBJ2-5
CASPWTGGRQETQYF
>TRBV7-9|TRBJ1-1
CASSFGSWAFF
>TRBV7-9|TRBJ1-1
CASRNRDRGPNTEAFF
>TRBV29-1|TRBJ2-5
CSVMAWGNRGETQYF
>TRBV15|TRBJ1-4
CATSTPDWGEKLFF
>TRBV20-1|TRBJ2-3
CSAIPGLAGSTDTQYF
>TRBV20-1|TRBJ1-5
CSARERWQGTNQPQHF
>TRBV29-1|TRBJ1-1
CSSRAVSAEAFF
>TRBV20-1|TRBJ2-4
CSALPGAQLAKNIQYF
>TRBV9|TRBJ2-7
CASSPRTSGGSYEQYF
>TRBV10-3|TRBJ2-2
CAISLGLAGGPLGTGELFF
>TRBV20-1|TRBJ2-3
CSARPLLADHNVDTQYF
>TRBV12-3/TRBV12-4|TRBJ2-3
CASTSGISTDTQYF
>TRBV27|-
CASSPGPGQGTHEQYF
>TRBV6-1|TRBJ2-1
CASSEDLFETSEQFF